The rows below give T cell receptor beta chains drawn from one sample of a study of blood T cell repertoires in COVID-19. Measured with immunoSEQ multiplex PCR; TCRdb has only the in-frame clones, and not every one. The data contain some 180,000 clones, approximately 90% of them singletons. The source material was peripheral blood. The origin of the receptors is a man between 45 and 60 years old who had recovered from COVID-19. Both conserved end residues are part of each CDR3. D genes are given only for firm matches. The size field is filled for only some rows; it gives once, few, many or a size class.

V gene,D gene,J gene,clone size,CDR3 protein,CDR3 DNA
TRBV6-1,NA,TRBJ1-6,once,CASSEVGQGRTGSPLHF,TGTGCCAGCAGTGAAGTGGGGCAGGGGCGTACGGGATCACCCCTCCACTTT
TRBV19,NA,TRBJ2-2,NA,CASSIDFRGKVGELFF,TGTGCCAGTAGTATAGATTTTCGGGGAAAGGTAGGGGAGCTGTTTTTT
TRBV9,TRBD2,TRBJ2-3,NA,CASSAPGTSSTDTQYF,TGTGCCAGCAGCGCCCCCGGGACTAGTAGCACAGATACGCAGTATTTT
TRBV7-2,NA,TRBJ2-1,NA,CASSLIGAPRAVF,TGTGCCAGCAGCTTGATAGGGGCCCCCCGCGCGGTCTTC
TRBV6-4,NA,TRBJ1-1,NA,CASTDRRPGLNTEAFF,TGTGCCAGCACCGACCGTCGGCCGGGTTTGAACACTGAAGCTTTCTTT
TRBV3-1/TRBV3-2,TRBD1,TRBJ2-5,once,CASSGDRGRGGTQYF,TGTGCCAGCAGCGGGGACAGGGGGAGAGGCGGGACCCAGTACTTC
TRBV11-2,NA,TRBJ1-1,NA,CASSLVGQSTEAFF,TGTGCCAGCAGCTTAGTTGGTCAGTCCACTGAAGCTTTCTTT
TRBV2,NA,TRBJ2-7,NA,CASSGTFYEQYF,TGTGCCAGCAGCGGGACATTCTACGAGCAGTACTTC
TRBV27,TRBD1,TRBJ2-3,NA,CASGISTGDYF,TGTGCCAGCGGGATTTCGACAGGGGATTATTTT
TRBV27,NA,TRBJ1-2,NA,CATNPEGGAPNYGYTF,TGTGCCACCAACCCAGAGGGCGGGGCCCCTAACTATGGCTACACCTTC
TRBV6-2/TRBV6-3,NA,TRBJ2-7,NA,CASSYSQVYEQYF,TGTGCCAGCAGTTACTCCCAGGTGTACGAGCAGTACTTC
TRBV10-2,NA,TRBJ1-5,NA,CASRTTGIGQPQHF,TGCGCCAGCAGAACTACAGGGATTGGTCAGCCCCAGCATTTT
TRBV6-4,TRBD2,TRBJ2-1,NA,CASSVLAGYGEQFF,TGTGCCAGCAGTGTTCTAGCGGGATACGGTGAGCAGTTCTTC
TRBV6-1,NA,TRBJ1-6,NA,CASTPGPHNSPLHF,TGTGCCAGCACCCCAGGCCCCCATAATTCACCCCTCCACTTT
TRBV7-2,NA,TRBJ1-2,NA,CASSLGRGHYGYTF,TGTGCCAGCAGCTTAGGTAGGGGTCACTATGGCTACACCTTC
TRBV19,NA,TRBJ1-5,NA,CASSIGGTGGRGNQPQHF,TGTGCCAGTAGTATCGGAGGAACGGGGGGCCGGGGCAATCAGCCCCAGCATTTT
TRBV9,NA,TRBJ2-6,NA,CASSKQGTGANVLTF,TGTGCCAGCAGCAAACAGGGAACTGGGGCCAACGTCCTGACTTTC
TRBV18,NA,TRBJ2-5,NA,CASSPRTGPQETQYF,TGTGCCAGCTCACCCAGAACAGGGCCGCAAGAGACCCAGTACTTC
TRBV28,TRBD1,TRBJ1-5,NA,CASREGQGIQPQHF,TGTGCCAGCAGGGAAGGACAGGGAATTCAGCCCCAGCATTTT
TRBV3-1/TRBV3-2,NA,TRBJ1-6,NA,CASRGHVYNSPLHF,TGTGCCAGCAGAGGACACGTATATAATTCACCCCTCCACTTT
TRBV5-1,TRBD1,TRBJ2-1,NA,CASAITGGSYNEQFF,TGCGCCAGCGCTATAACAGGGGGCTCCTACAATGAGCAGTTCTTC
TRBV18,TRBD2,TRBJ2-1,NA,CASSPSRGGLNEQFF,TGTGCCAGCTCACCGTCCCGGGGGGGCCTTAATGAGCAGTTCTTC
TRBV2,NA,TRBJ2-7,NA,CASRTAYEQYF,TGTGCCAGCAGAACAGCTTACGAGCAGTACTTC
TRBV7-2,NA,TRBJ2-7,NA,CASSLGTRGEQYF,TGTGCCAGCAGCTTAGGGACTAGGGGGGAGCAGTACTTC
TRBV28,NA,TRBJ2-7,NA,CASSYITGYYEQYF,TGTGCCAGCAGCTACATTACAGGGTACTACGAGCAGTACTTC
TRBV30,NA,TRBJ1-5,NA,CAWSAARGGNQPQHF,TGTGCCTGGAGCGCCGCCAGGGGCGGCAATCAGCCCCAGCATTTT
TRBV5-4,TRBD1,TRBJ2-5,NA,CASSPQGFRETQYF,TGTGCCAGCAGCCCACAGGGGTTTCGGGAGACCCAGTACTTC
TRBV7-3,TRBD2,TRBJ2-2,once,CASSPTSGRGTGELFF,TGTGCCAGCAGCCCAACTAGCGGGAGGGGGACCGGGGAGCTGTTTTTT
TRBV7-2,NA,TRBJ1-1,NA,CASSLGITGGFEAFF,TGTGCCAGCAGCTTAGGCATTACAGGAGGGTTTGAAGCTTTCTTT
TRBV4-3,NA,TRBJ1-3,NA,CASSQVEGSGNTIYF,TGCGCCAGCAGCCAAGTGGAGGGCTCTGGAAACACCATATATTTT
TRBV5-4,NA,TRBJ1-1,NA,CASSLRGNTEAFF,TGTGCCAGCAGCTTGCGGGGGAACACTGAAGCTTTCTTT
TRBV7-9,NA,TRBJ2-1,NA,CASRPRGAFGEQFF,TGTGCCAGCAGACCTCGGGGGGCCTTCGGTGAGCAGTTCTTC
TRBV13,TRBD2,TRBJ2-7,many,CASSRLGGRAGEQYF,TGTGCCAGCAGCAGACTCGGCGGGAGGGCTGGAGAGCAGTACTTC
TRBV7-2,TRBD1,TRBJ1-2,NA,CASSLDRGREGGYTF,TGTGCCAGCAGCTTGGACAGGGGGAGGGAGGGTGGCTACACCTTC
TRBV18,TRBD2,TRBJ2-5,NA,CASSPGLNYQETQYF,TGTGCCAGCTCACCGGGACTAAATTACCAAGAGACCCAGTACTTC
TRBV6-2/TRBV6-3,NA,TRBJ2-1,NA,CASSSSSYNEQFF,TGTGCCAGCAGTTCGAGCTCCTACAATGAGCAGTTCTTC
TRBV5-1,NA,TRBJ1-2,NA,CASSLGPGGGYTF,TGCGCCAGCAGCTTGGGACCCGGAGGTGGCTACACCTTC
TRBV10-3,NA,TRBJ1-1,NA,CAISESIPRDTKNTEAFF,TGTGCCATCAGTGAGTCGATTCCCCGGGACACCAAAAACACTGAAGCTTTCTTT
TRBV11-2,TRBD1,TRBJ1-1,NA,CASRSGTVGTEAFF,TGTGCCAGCAGGTCCGGGACAGTAGGCACTGAAGCTTTCTTT
TRBV3-1/TRBV3-2,NA,TRBJ2-1,NA,CASSHGRTNPPFNEQFF,TGTGCCAGCAGCCACGGTAGGACTAATCCTCCTTTCAATGAGCAGTTCTTC
TRBV6-5,NA,TRBJ1-6,few,CASKRDGNSPLHF,TGTGCCAGCAAGCGGGACGGGAATTCACCCCTCCACTTT
TRBV19,TRBD1,TRBJ2-2,NA,CASSMGDRVTGELFF,TGTGCCAGTAGTATGGGGGACAGGGTCACCGGGGAGCTGTTTTTT
TRBV19,NA,TRBJ1-1,NA,CASSISGLGNTEAFF,TGTGCCAGTAGTATCTCGGGTCTGGGGAACACTGAAGCTTTCTTT
TRBV6-2/TRBV6-3,TRBD2,TRBJ2-1,NA,CASSYSIAGGRNNEQFF,TGTGCCAGCAGTTACTCGATAGCGGGGGGCCGGAACAATGAGCAGTTCTTC
TRBV4-3,NA,TRBJ2-3,NA,CASSQEPAGVSSTDTQYF,TGCGCCAGCAGCCAAGAACCTGCAGGGGTATCTAGCACAGATACGCAGTATTTT
TRBV28,TRBD1,TRBJ2-5,NA,CASRPSLGQRQETQYF,TGTGCCAGCAGGCCTTCATTGGGACAGCGACAAGAGACCCAGTACTTC
TRBV7-8,NA,TRBJ1-1,NA,CASSLPRNTEAFF,TGTGCCAGCAGCTTACCGCGGAACACTGAAGCTTTCTTT
TRBV5-6,TRBD1,TRBJ1-2,NA,CASSLRGPRGYTF,TGTGCCAGCAGCCTCAGGGGGCCTAGGGGCTACACCTTC
TRBV2,TRBD1,TRBJ2-5,NA,CASSADRVETQYF,TGTGCCAGCAGTGCTGACAGGGTCGAGACCCAGTACTTC
TRBV20-1,TRBD2,TRBJ2-7,NA,CSASRLAGLEQYF,TGCAGTGCTAGTAGGCTAGCGGGACTCGAGCAGTACTTC
TRBV5-1,NA,TRBJ1-1,once,CASSSNQWTEAFF,TGCGCCAGCAGCTCGAATCAGTGGACTGAAGCTTTCTTT
TRBV5-1,NA,TRBJ2-1,NA,CASSLDRLAMQGNEQFF,TGCGCCAGCAGCTTGGACCGACTAGCTATGCAGGGGAATGAGCAGTTCTTC